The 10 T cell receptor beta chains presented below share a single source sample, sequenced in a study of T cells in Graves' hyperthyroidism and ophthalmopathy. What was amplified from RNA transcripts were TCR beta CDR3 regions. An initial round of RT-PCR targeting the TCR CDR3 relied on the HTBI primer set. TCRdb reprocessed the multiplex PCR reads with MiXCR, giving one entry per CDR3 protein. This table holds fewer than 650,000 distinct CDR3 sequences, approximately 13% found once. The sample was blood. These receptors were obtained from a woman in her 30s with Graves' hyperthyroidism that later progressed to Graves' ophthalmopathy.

The CDR3 DNA reads as TGTGCCAGTAGTATTTTGTCGGCAGGAACTAATGAAAAACTGTTTTTT. This codes for CASSILSAGTNEKLFF. The chain joins TRBV19 to TRBJ1-4; D is uncertain. The germline CDR1 and CDR2 sequences are LNHDA and SQIVND (reference sequence). This CDR3 is built from 16 residues. V shed 3 bases and J shed 1 base, with 12 bases lying between them.

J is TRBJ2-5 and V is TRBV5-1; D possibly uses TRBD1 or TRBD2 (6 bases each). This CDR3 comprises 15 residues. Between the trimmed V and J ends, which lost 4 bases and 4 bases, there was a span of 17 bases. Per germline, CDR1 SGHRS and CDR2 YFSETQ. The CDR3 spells CASSAGKTGGETQYF. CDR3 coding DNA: TGCGCCAGCAGCGCGGGAAAGACAGGAGGAGAGACCCAGTACTTC.

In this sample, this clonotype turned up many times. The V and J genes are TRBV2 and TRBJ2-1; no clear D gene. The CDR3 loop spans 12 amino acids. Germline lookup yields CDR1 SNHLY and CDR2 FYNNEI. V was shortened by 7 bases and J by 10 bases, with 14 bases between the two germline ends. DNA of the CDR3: TGTGCCAGCACTCCCGATATAAGCGAGCAGTTCTTC. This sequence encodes CASTPDISEQFF.

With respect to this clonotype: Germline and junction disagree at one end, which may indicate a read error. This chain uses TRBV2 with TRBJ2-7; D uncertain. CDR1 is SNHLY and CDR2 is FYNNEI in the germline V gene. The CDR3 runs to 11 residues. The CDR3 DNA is TGTGCCAGCAGCCTATCCTACAAGCAGTACTTC. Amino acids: CASSLSYKQYF. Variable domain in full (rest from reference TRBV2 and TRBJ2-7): EPEVTQTPSHQVTQMGQEVILRCVPISNHLYFYWYRQILGQKVEFLVSFYNNEISEKSEIFDDQFSVERPDGSNFTLKIRSTKLEDSAMYFCASSLSYKQYFGPGTRLTVT.

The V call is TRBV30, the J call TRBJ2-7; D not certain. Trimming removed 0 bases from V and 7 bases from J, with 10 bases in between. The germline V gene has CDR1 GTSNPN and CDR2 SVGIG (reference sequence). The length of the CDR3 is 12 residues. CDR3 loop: CAWSVRIFEQYF. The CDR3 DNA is TGTGCCTGGAGTGTACGAATCTTTGAGCAGTACTTC.

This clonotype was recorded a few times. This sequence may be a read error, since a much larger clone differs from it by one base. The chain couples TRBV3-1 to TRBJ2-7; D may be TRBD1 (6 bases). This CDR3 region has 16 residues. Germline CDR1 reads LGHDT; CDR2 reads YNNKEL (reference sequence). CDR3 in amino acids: CVSSQRLTGGSREQYF. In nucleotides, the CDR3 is TGTGTCAGCAGCCAAAGACTGACTGGGGGCTCTCGGGAGCAGTACTTC.

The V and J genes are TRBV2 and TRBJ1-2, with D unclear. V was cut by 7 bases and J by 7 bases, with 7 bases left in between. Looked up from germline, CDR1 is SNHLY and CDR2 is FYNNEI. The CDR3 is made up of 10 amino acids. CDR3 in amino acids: CASTRVGYTF. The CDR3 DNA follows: TGTGCCAGCACCCGAGTTGGCTACACCTTC.

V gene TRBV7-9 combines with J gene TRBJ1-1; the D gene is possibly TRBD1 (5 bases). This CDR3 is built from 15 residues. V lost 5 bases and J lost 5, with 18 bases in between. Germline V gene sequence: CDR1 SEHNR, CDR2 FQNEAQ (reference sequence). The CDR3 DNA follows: TGTGCCAGCAGCATCCTTGGGGGAGGTCGTACTGAAGCTTTCTTT. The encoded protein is CASSILGGGRTEAFF.

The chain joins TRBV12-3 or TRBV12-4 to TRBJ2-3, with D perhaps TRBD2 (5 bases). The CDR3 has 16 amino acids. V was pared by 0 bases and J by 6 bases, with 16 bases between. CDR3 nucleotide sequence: TGTGCCAGCAGTTTAGCGGCGGGCCCTACCCCTGATACGCAGTATTTT. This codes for CASSLAAGPTPDTQYF.

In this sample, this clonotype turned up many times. The chain's CDR3 is CATSDRTSGRSYEQYF. CDR3 nucleotide sequence: TGTGCCACCAGTGATCGAACTAGCGGACGCTCCTACGAGCAGTACTTC. V usage is TRBV24-1 and J usage is TRBJ2-7, with TRBD2 identical over 8 bases. With V trimmed by 3 bases and J by 0 bases, 6 bases remained unmatched. The CDR3 runs 16 residues. Per germline, CDR1 KGHDR and CDR2 SFDVKD.